The rows below give T cell receptor beta chains drawn from one sample of a study of blood T cell repertoires in COVID-19. Clones were sequenced by immunoSEQ multiplex PCR, and TCRdb holds only the in-frame ones, with some missing. The sample shows about 100,000 clones, around nine tenths of them seen only once. Source material: peripheral blood. Receptors were obtained from a human donor in a cohort sampled during active COVID-19. CDR3s include the opening cysteine and the closing phenylalanine or tryptophan. The D gene is left open where the match is weak. Size is stated for part of the rows, as once, few or many counts, or as a class when the clone is expanded.

V	D	J	size	DNA	CDR3
TRBV19	TRBD1	TRBJ1-1	.	TGTGCCAGTAGTAACAGGGGGGTTTATACTGAAGCTTTCTTT	CASSNRGVYTEAFF
TRBV7-9	.	TRBJ2-1	.	TGTGCCAGCAGCCTGACAGGAGGTGAGCAGTTCTTC	CASSLTGGEQFF
TRBV3-1/TRBV3-2	.	TRBJ2-7	.	TGTGCCAGCAGCCAGGGAAGGGGGTACGAGCAGTACTTC	CASSQGRGYEQYF
TRBV27	TRBD2	TRBJ2-2	.	TGTGCCAGCAGTCCCCGCCGGACTAGCGGGAGGCCCCCGAACACCGGGGAGCTGTTTTTT	CASSPRRTSGRPPNTGELFF
TRBV29-1	.	TRBJ2-7	.	TGCAGCGTGGCGGCCAAGAGCTCCTACGAGCAGTACTTC	CSVAAKSSYEQYF
TRBV6-6	TRBD1	TRBJ2-2	.	TGTGCCAGCAGTTATAGGGGACAGAGAAACACCGGGGAGCTGTTTTTT	CASSYRGQRNTGELFF
TRBV30	TRBD2	TRBJ2-3	.	TGTGCCTGGAGTGTAGCGGGGGGAGGAACGCAGTATTTT	CAWSVAGGGTQYF
TRBV6-5	.	TRBJ2-2	once	TGTGCCAGCAGTCCCCAGGGGGGTGACACCGGGGAGCTGTTTTTT	CASSPQGGDTGELFF
TRBV11-3	.	TRBJ1-1	once	TGTGCCAGCAGCAAGTTGAGCGAGGACACTGAAGCTTTCTTT	CASSKLSEDTEAFF
TRBV2	.	TRBJ2-1	.	TGTGCCAGCAGTGTTAACAGGGACAATGAGCAGTTCTTC	CASSVNRDNEQFF
TRBV4-2	.	TRBJ1-5	.	TGTGCCAGCAGCCAAGCCGCGTCGAACAGGCACAATCAGCCCCAGCATTTT	CASSQAASNRHNQPQHF
TRBV2	.	TRBJ2-7	.	TGTGCCAGCCTAGCGCCAAGCTCCTACGAGCAGTACTTC	CASLAPSSYEQYF
TRBV5-1	.	TRBJ1-4	.	TGCGCCAGCAGCCGAATCGAGGCCGGGAGTAATGAAAAACTGTTTTTT	CASSRIEAGSNEKLFF
TRBV28	.	TRBJ2-2	once	TGTGCCAGCAGTACACCGAACACCGGGGAGCTGTTTTTT	CASSTPNTGELFF
TRBV28	.	TRBJ2-7	.	TGTGCCAGCAGTAACCTCCAGGGTGGGTCCTACGAGCAGTACTTC	CASSNLQGGSYEQYF
TRBV18	TRBD2	TRBJ2-5	.	TGTGCCAGCTCACCACCCCCAAGCGGGGGGCCCCAAGAGACCCAGTACTTC	CASSPPPSGGPQETQYF
TRBV9	TRBD2	TRBJ2-3	.	TGTGCCAGCAGCGCGACTAGCGGGGGGCAAGGGGCCCGCACAGATACGCAGTATTTT	CASSATSGGQGARTDTQYF
TRBV7-2	TRBD2	TRBJ2-5	.	TGTGCCAGCAGCAACGGACTAGCGGGGGGGCCGCGGCAAGAGACCCAGTACTTC	CASSNGLAGGPRQETQYF
TRBV9	TRBD2	TRBJ2-1	.	TGTGCCAGCGGCCCTAGCGGGAGATACAATGAGCAGTTCTTC	CASGPSGRYNEQFF
TRBV7-9	.	TRBJ1-2	.	TGTGCCAGCAGGATTGGTTCAGGGGTCTATGGCTACACCTTC	CASRIGSGVYGYTF
TRBV7-9	.	TRBJ1-2	.	TGTGCCAGCAGCTTAGCGCCTGCAGTCTATGGCTACACCTTC	CASSLAPAVYGYTF
TRBV9	TRBD1	TRBJ1-6	.	TGTGCCAGCAGCCCGACAGGGGGGAATTCACCCCTCCACTTT	CASSPTGGNSPLHF
TRBV18	.	TRBJ2-3	.	TGTGCCAGCTCACCACAGCCGGGCACAGATACGCAGTATTTT	CASSPQPGTDTQYF
TRBV2	.	TRBJ1-5	.	TGTGCCAGCAGTGTACGGAGCAATCAGCCCCAGCATTTT	CASSVRSNQPQHF
TRBV28	TRBD2	TRBJ2-1	.	TGTGCCAGCACCTTCGGGAGGTCCTACAATGAGCAGTTCTTC	CASTFGRSYNEQFF
TRBV27	TRBD2	TRBJ2-7	.	TGTGCCAGCAGTTTAGGGACTAGCGGCTACGAGCAGTACTTC	CASSLGTSGYEQYF
TRBV11-3	.	TRBJ2-1	.	TGTGCCAGCAGCTTAGATCTAGGCGGGGGCGCCCCTAACAATGAGCAGTTCTTC	CASSLDLGGGAPNNEQFF
TRBV21-1	.	TRBJ2-7	once	TGTGCCAGCAGCAAGGCCGGGTCCCAAGTACTACGAGAGCAGTACTTC	CASSKAGSQVLREQYF
TRBV25-1	TRBD1	TRBJ2-3	.	TGTGCCAGCAGTAGACCCGGGACAGGGACAGATACGCAGTATTTT	CASSRPGTGTDTQYF
TRBV6-6	TRBD1	TRBJ1-4	few	TGTGCCAGCAGTCGTCTTGGACAGGCAACTAATGAAAAACTGTTTTTT	CASSRLGQATNEKLFF
TRBV4-2	TRBD2	TRBJ2-7	.	TGTGCCAGCAGCCAAGGGGTGACTAGCGCGAGCTCCTACGAGCAGTACTTC	CASSQGVTSASSYEQYF
TRBV19	TRBD1	TRBJ2-2	.	TGTGCCAGTAGTATAGGGACAGGGGTGTCCGGGGAGCTGTTTTTT	CASSIGTGVSGELFF
TRBV18	.	TRBJ2-7	.	TGTGCCAGCTCACCGGGGGCGTACGAGCAGTACTTC	CASSPGAYEQYF
TRBV7-2	TRBD1	TRBJ1-4	.	TGTGCCAGCAGCCAGGACAGGATTAATGAAAAACTGTTTTTT	CASSQDRINEKLFF
TRBV7-2	.	TRBJ1-2	.	TGTGCCAGCAGCTTAGTAGGAGGGGCAGTTGACTATGGCTACACCTTC	CASSLVGGAVDYGYTF
TRBV6-5	TRBD1	TRBJ1-4	once	TGTGCCAGCAGTTTAGGACAGGCTGCTAATGAAAAACTGTTTTTT	CASSLGQAANEKLFF
TRBV29-1	.	TRBJ1-3	few	TGCAGCGCCTTCGTAGGAAACACCATATATTTT	CSAFVGNTIYF
TRBV23-1	.	TRBJ1-2	.	TGCGCCAGCAGCCGCGGGGGGCGAGATGGCTACACCTTC	CASSRGGRDGYTF